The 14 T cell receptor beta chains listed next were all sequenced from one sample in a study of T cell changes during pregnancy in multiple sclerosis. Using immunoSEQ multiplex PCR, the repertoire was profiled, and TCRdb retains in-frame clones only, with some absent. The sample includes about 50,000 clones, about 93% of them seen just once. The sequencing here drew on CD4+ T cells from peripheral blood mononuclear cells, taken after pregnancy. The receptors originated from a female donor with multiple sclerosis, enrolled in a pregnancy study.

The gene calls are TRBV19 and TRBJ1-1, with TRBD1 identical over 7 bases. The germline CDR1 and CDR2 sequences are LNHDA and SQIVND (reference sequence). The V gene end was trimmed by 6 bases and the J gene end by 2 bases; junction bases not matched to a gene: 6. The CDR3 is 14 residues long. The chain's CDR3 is CASRETGQNTEAFF. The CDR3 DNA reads TGTGCCAGTAGGGAGACAGGGCAAAACACTGAAGCTTTCTTT.

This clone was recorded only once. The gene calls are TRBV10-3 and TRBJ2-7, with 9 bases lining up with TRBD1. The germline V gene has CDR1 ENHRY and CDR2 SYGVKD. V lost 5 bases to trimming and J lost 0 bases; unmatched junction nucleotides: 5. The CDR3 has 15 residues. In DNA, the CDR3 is TGTGCCATCAGTTTCGGACAGGGGCCCTCCTACGAGCAGTACTTC. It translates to CAISFGQGPSYEQYF.

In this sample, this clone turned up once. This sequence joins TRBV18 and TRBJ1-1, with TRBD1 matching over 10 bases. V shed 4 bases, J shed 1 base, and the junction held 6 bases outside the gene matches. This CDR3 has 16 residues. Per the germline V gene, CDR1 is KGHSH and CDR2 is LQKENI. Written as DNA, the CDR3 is TGTGCCAGCTCACACCTACGACAGGGGGCGAACACTGAAGCTTTCTTT. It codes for CASSHLRQGANTEAFF. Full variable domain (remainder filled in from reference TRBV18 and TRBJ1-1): NAGVMQNPRHLVRRRGQEARLRCSPMKGHSHVYWYRQLPEEGLKFMVYLQKENIIDESGMPKERFSAEFPKEGPSILRIQQVVRGDSAAYFCASSHLRQGANTEAFFGQGTRLTVV.

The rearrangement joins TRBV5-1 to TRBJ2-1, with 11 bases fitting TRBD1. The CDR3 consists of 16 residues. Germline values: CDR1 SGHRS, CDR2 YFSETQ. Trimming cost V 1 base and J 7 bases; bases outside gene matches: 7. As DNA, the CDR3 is TGCGCCAGCAGCTTGAATGGACAGGGGGCGGGGAATGAGCAGTTCTTC. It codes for CASSLNGQGAGNEQFF.

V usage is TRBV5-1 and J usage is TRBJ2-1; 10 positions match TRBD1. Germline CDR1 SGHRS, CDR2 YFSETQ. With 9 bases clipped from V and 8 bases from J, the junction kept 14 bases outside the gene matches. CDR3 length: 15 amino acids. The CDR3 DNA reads TGCGCCACCAATTCCGGGACAGGGGTAATCGATGAGCAGTTCTTC. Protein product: CATNSGTGVIDEQFF. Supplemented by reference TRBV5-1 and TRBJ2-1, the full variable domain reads KAGVTQTPRYLIKTRGQQVTLSCSPISGHRSVSWYQQTPGQGLQFLFEYFSETQRNKGNFPGRFSGRQFSNSRSEMNVSTLELGDSALYLCATNSGTGVIDEQFFGPGTRLTVL.

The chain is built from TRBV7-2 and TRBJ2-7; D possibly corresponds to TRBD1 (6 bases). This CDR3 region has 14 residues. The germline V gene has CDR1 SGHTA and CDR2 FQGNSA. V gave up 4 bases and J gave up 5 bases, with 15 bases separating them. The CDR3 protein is CASSSVRDMNEQYF. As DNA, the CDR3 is TGTGCCAGCAGCTCGGTACGGGACATGAACGAGCAGTACTTC.

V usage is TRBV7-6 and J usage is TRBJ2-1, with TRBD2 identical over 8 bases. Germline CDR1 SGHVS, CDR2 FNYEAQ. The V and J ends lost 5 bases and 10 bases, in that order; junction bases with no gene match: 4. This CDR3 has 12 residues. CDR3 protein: CASSLPSGEQFF. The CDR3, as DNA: TGTGCCAGCAGCCTACCTAGCGGGGAGCAGTTCTTC. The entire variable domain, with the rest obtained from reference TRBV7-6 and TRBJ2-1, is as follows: GAGVSQSPRYKVTKRGQDVALRCDPISGHVSLYWYRQALGQGPEFLTYFNYEAQQDKSGLPNDRFSAERPEGSISTLTIQRTEQRDSAMYRCASSLPSGEQFFGPGTRLTVL.

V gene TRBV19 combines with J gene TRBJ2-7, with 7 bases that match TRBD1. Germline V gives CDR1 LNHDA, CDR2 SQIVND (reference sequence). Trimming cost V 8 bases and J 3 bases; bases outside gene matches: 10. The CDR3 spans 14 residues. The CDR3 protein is CASSSQGSHYEQYF. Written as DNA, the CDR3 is TGTGCCAGTTCCTCACAGGGGAGCCACTACGAGCAGTACTTC. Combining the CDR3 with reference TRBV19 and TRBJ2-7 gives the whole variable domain DGGITQSPKYLFRKEGQNVTLSCEQNLNHDAMYWYRQDPGQGLRLIYYSQIVNDFQKGDIAEGYSVSREKKESFPLTVTSAQKNPTAFYLCASSSQGSHYEQYFGPGTRLTVT.

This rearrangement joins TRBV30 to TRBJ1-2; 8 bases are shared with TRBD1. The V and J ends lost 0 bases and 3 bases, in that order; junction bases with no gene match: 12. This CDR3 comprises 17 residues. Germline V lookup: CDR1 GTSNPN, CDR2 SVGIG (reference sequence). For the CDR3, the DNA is TGTGCCTGGAGTGTACTCAGGGGGCAGGGGCTATACTATGGCTACACCTTC. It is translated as CAWSVLRGQGLYYGYTF.

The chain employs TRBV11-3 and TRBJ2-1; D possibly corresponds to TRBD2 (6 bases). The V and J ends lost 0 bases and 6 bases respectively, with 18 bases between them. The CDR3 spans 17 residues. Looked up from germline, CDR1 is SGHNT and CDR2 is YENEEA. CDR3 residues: CASSLERRLGYANEQFF. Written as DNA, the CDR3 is TGTGCCAGCAGCTTAGAACGGCGACTAGGGTATGCCAATGAGCAGTTCTTC.

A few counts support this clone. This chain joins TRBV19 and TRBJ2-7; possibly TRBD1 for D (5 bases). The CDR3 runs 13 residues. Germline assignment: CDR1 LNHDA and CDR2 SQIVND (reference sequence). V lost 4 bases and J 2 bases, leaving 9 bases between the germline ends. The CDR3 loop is CASSTGHPYEQYF. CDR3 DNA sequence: TGTGCCAGTAGTACTGGACACCCCTACGAGCAGTACTTC.

CDR3 bases: TGCAGCGTTGAACGAGGGACAGGGGAGAATGGTGAGCAGTTCTTC. Translated: CSVERGTGENGEQFF. The rearrangement uses TRBV29-1 and TRBJ2-1, with 10 bases fitting TRBD1. Per germline, CDR1 SQVTM and CDR2 ANQGSEA. The CDR3 contains 15 residues. Trimming took 2 bases from V and 9 from J; bases not matched to a gene: 10.

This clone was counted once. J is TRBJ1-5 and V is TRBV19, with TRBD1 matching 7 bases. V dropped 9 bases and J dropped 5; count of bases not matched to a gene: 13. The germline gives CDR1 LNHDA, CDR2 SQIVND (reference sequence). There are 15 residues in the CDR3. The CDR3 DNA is TGTGCCAGCGGTAGAACTAGGACAGGCTATCAGCCCCAGCATTTT. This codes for CASGRTRTGYQPQHF.

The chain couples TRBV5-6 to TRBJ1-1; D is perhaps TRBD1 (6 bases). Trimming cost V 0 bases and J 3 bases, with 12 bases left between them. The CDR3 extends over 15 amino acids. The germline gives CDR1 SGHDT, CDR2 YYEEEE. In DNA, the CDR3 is TGTGCCAGCAGCTTGGTGGGCCAGGGGCACACTGAAGCTTTCTTT. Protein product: CASSLVGQGHTEAFF.